A single sample is the source of the 14 T cell receptor beta chains below, sequenced in a study of blood T cell repertoires in COVID-19. Clones were sequenced by immunoSEQ multiplex PCR, and TCRdb holds only the in-frame ones, with some missing. The sample carries around 150,000 clones, 84% recorded once. The sequencing sample was made of peripheral blood. The receptors shown here come from a woman aged 50 to 60 in a cohort sampled during active or convalescent COVID-19.

This chain connects TRBV7-9 to TRBJ2-2; TRBD2 aligns across 12 bases. V was clipped by 3 bases and J by 4 bases; unmatched bases: 3. The CDR3 has 16 residues. CDR1 is SEHNR and CDR2 is FQNEAQ in the germline V gene (reference sequence). In DNA, the CDR3 is TGTGCCAGCAGCTTGATACTAGCGGGGGGCACCGGGGAGCTGTTTTTT. This codes for CASSLILAGGTGELFF.

The chain couples TRBV5-4 to TRBJ2-1; 9 bases line up with TRBD2. The CDR3 has 15 amino acids. Germline CDR1 and CDR2: SGHNT and YYREEE (reference sequence). V dropped 0 bases and J dropped 6; count of bases not matched to a gene: 4. The CDR3 DNA sequence: TGTGCCAGCAGCTTGGGCGGGACTAGCAGCAATGAGCAGTTCTTC. Translating gives CASSLGGTSSNEQFF.

The J gene is TRBJ1-2, the V gene TRBV6-5, with D uncertain. The CDR3 length is 10 residues. V lost 6 bases and J lost 8, with 7 bases in between. CDR1 and CDR2 (germline): MNHEY, SVGAGI. The CDR3 spells CASSEEGYTF. The CDR3 bases are TGTGCCAGCAGCGAGGAGGGCTACACCTTC.

This clone came up a few times. V is TRBV29-1 and J is TRBJ1-1, with a tentative D call TRBD1 (5 bases). Germline CDR1 is SQVTM and CDR2 is ANQGSEA. Trimming removed 7 bases at V and 0 bases at J, with 6 bases between. The CDR3 totals 11 residues. The CDR3 sequence: CSATVNTEAFF. As DNA, the CDR3 is TGCAGCGCGACAGTGAACACTGAAGCTTTCTTT.

The chain employs TRBV7-8 and TRBJ1-4; weak D call: TRBD1 (6 bases). The length of the CDR3 is 14 residues. Trimming left V 5 bases short and J 6 bases short, with 13 bases between. From germline, CDR1 is SGHVS and CDR2 FQNEAQ. The CDR3 reads CASSQRDTDEKLFF. CDR3 sequence (DNA): TGTGCCAGCAGCCAGAGGGACACTGATGAAAAACTGTTTTTT. The variable domain in full, with the rest retrieved from reference TRBV7-8 and TRBJ1-4, is GAGVSQSPRYKVAKRGQDVALRCDPISGHVSLFWYQQALGQGPEFLTYFQNEAQLDKSGLPSDRFFAERPEGSVSTLKIQRTQQEDSAVYLCASSQRDTDEKLFFGSGTQLSVL.

The rearrangement uses TRBV7-2 and TRBJ1-2; D ambiguous. This CDR3 is 12 amino acids long. CDR1 and CDR2 (germline): SGHTA, FQGNSA. Trimming shortened V by 1 base and J by 8 bases, and 8 bases separated the two germline ends. The CDR3 nucleotides are TGTGCCAGCAGCTTAGAGGTGGGCGGCTACACCTTC. Amino acids: CASSLEVGGYTF. Full variable domain (missing parts from reference TRBV7-2 and TRBJ1-2): GAGVSQSPSNKVTEKGKDVELRCDPISGHTALYWYRQSLGQGLEFLIYFQGNSAPDKSGLPSDRFSAERTGGSVSTLTIQRTQQEDSAVYLCASSLEVGGYTFGSGTRLTVV.

The CDR3 loop is CASSNPYAIKAFF. DNA of the CDR3: TGTGCCAGTAGTAACCCGTATGCGATCAAAGCTTTCTTT. V gene TRBV19 combines with J gene TRBJ1-1; D call uncertain. The CDR3 runs to 13 residues. The ends were cut back, 4 bases at V and 9 bases at J, with 15 bases in the middle. Per germline, CDR1 LNHDA and CDR2 SQIVND (reference sequence).

The rearrangement uses TRBV5-8 and TRBJ2-1, with TRBD2 matching 9 bases. The germline V gene encodes CDR1 SGHTS and CDR2 YDEGEE. The trim removed 3 bases at V and 5 bases at J, leaving 6 bases unmatched. The CDR3 is 15 amino acids. The CDR3 loop reads CASSYPGLADNEQFF. As DNA, the CDR3 is TGTGCCAGCAGCTACCCGGGACTAGCCGACAATGAGCAGTTCTTC.

This chain connects TRBV2 to TRBJ2-7; the D gene is possibly TRBD1 (6 bases). The CDR3 covers 14 residues. With 3 bases removed from V and 6 bases from J, the gap between germline ends came to 15 bases. Germline V gene data show CDR1 as SNHLY and CDR2 as FYNNEI. CDR3 loop: CASSDRDISPEQYF. Written as DNA, the CDR3 is TGTGCCAGCAGTGATAGGGACATAAGCCCCGAGCAGTACTTC.

The chain recombines TRBV2 with TRBJ1-2; the D is unclear. The CDR3 is 12 amino acids. The V gene's germline CDR1 is SNHLY and CDR2 FYNNEI. V was shortened by 4 bases and J by 8 bases, with 11 bases between the two germline ends. In nucleotides, the CDR3 is TGTGCCAGCAGTGCGTTGCGGAACGGCTACACCTTC. Its protein product is CASSALRNGYTF. The whole variable domain, remainder taken from reference TRBV2 and TRBJ1-2, is EPEVTQTPSHQVTQMGQEVILRCVPISNHLYFYWYRQILGQKVEFLVSFYNNEISEKSEIFDDQFSVERPDGSNFTLKIRSTKLEDSAMYFCASSALRNGYTFGSGTRLTVV.

This clone was picked up one time. CDR3 region: CASSLQERTSGGYNEQFF. The CDR3, as DNA: TGCGCCAGCAGCCTCCAGGAGAGGACTAGCGGGGGGTACAATGAGCAGTTCTTC. V usage is TRBV4-1 and J usage is TRBJ2-1, with TRBD2 matching over 14 bases. This CDR3 spans 18 amino acids. J was trimmed by 4 bases and V by 4 bases; bases with no gene match: 9. CDR1 and CDR2 (germline): MGHRA, YSYEKL.

V and J are TRBV6-5 and TRBJ2-5; no clear D gene. The CDR3 length is 12 residues. The germline V gene encodes CDR1 MNHEY and CDR2 SVGAGI. Trimming took 5 bases from V and 5 from J, leaving 9 bases between them. The CDR3 sequence is CASSLNAETQYF. The CDR3 DNA follows: TGTGCCAGCAGTCTAAACGCGGAGACCCAGTACTTC.

This chain links TRBV11-3 with TRBJ2-3; weak D call: TRBD2 (6 bases). The CDR3 has 16 residues. Germline assignment: CDR1 SGHNT and CDR2 YENEEA. V gave up 5 bases and J gave up 4 bases, with 19 bases separating them. The DNA for the CDR3 is TGTGCCAGCAGCCCGGGGATTGGCGCGGGGCCAGATACGCAGTATTTT. This codes for CASSPGIGAGPDTQYF. Combining the CDR3 with reference TRBV11-3 and TRBJ2-3 gives the whole variable domain EAGVVQSPRYKIIEKKQPVAFWCNPISGHNTLYWYLQNLGQGPELLIRYENEEAVDDSQLPKDRFSAERLKGVDSTLKIQPAELGDSAVYLCASSPGIGAGPDTQYFGPGTRLTVL.

The chain links TRBV30 to TRBJ1-1; D may be TRBD1 (5 bases). The V end was cut by 0 bases, the J end by 8 bases, with 10 bases between. This CDR3 comprises 12 residues. Germline CDR1 and CDR2: GTSNPN and SVGIG (reference sequence). Written as DNA, the CDR3 is TGTGCCTGGAGTGTACCAGGGCGGGAAGCTTTCTTT. Translation: CAWSVPGREAFF.